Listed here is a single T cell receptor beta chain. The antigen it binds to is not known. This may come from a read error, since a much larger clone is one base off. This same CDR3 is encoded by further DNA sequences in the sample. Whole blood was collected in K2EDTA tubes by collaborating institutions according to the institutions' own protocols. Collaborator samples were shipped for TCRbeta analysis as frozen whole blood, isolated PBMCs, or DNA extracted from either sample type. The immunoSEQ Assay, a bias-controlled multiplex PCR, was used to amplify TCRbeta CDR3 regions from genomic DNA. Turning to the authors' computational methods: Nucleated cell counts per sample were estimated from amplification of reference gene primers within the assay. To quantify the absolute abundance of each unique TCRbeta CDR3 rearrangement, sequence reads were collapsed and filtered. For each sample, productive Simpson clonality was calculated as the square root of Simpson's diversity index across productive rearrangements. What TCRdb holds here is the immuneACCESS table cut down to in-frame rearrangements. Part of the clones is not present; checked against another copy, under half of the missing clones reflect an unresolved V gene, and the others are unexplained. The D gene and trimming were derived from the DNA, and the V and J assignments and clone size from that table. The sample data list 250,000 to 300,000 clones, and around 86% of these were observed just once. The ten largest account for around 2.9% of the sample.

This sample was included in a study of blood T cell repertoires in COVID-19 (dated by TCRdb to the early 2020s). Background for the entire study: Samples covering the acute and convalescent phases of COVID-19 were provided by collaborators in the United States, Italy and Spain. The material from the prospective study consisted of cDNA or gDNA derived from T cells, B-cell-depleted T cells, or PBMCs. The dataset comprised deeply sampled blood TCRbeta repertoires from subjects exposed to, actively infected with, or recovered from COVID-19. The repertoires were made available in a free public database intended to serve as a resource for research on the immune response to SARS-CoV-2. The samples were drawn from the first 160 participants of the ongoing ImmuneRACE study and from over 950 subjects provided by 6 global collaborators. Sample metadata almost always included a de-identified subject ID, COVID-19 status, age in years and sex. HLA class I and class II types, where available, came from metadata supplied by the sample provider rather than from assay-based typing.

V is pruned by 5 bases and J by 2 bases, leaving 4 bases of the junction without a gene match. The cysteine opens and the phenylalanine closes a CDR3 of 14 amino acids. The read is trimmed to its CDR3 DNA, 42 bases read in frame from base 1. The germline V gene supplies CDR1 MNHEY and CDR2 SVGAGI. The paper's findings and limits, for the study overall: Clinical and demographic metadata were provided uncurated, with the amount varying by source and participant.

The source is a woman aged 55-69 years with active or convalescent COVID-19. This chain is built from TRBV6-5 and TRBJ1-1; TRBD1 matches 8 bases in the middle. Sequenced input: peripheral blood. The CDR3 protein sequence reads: CASSRQGRNTEAFF. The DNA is TGTGCCAGCAGTCGACAGGGGAGAAACACTGAAGCTTTCTTT.